This T cell receptor beta chain is from a study of cytomegalovirus exposure and HLA in healthy donors. Study conclusions and caveats: Most TCR sequences showed up rarely, but some public TCRs showed up in many donors.

Only in-frame clones appear in the TCRdb table, and some are missing; sequencing was by immunoSEQ multiplex PCR. The data show over 60,000 clones, around 96% seen once. In regard to this clone: Its target is not known.

CDR3 length: 12 residues. The germline gives CDR1 SQVTM, CDR2 ANQGSEA. V lost 6 bases and J lost 5, with 13 bases in between. The rearrangement uses TRBV29-1 and TRBJ1-1; a weak D match, TRBD1 (6 bases). The sequenced sample was PBMCs. The source is a man aged 18 to 35 in good health and CMV-seronegative. CDR3 sequence reads: CSVLQGSTEAFF. CDR3 in DNA: TGCAGCGTCTTACAGGGCTCGACTGAAGCTTTCTTT.